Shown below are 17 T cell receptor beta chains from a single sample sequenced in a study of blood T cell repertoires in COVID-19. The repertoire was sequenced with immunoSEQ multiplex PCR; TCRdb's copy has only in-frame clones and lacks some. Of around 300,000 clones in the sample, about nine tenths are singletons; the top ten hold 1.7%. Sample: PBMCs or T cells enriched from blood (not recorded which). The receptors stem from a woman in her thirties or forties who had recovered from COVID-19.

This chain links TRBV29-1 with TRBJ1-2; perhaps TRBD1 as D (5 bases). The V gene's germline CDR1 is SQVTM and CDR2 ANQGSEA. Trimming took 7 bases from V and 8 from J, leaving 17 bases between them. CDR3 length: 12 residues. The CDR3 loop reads CSAQRGGDGYTF. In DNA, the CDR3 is TGCAGCGCCCAGCGGGGAGGGGACGGCTACACCTTC.

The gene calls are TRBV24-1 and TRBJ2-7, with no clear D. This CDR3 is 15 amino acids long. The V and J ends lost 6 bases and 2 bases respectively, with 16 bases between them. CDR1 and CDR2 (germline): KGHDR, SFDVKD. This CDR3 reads CATSPAELNPYEQYF. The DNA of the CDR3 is TGTGCCACCAGTCCCGCGGAACTAAACCCCTACGAGCAGTACTTC.

Here the CDR3 DNA reads TGTGCCAGCAGCCTCACTTCGGACAGCGAAGAAGCTTTCTTT. It encodes CASSLTSDSEEAFF. The rearrangement joins TRBV7-8 to TRBJ1-1, with D possibly being TRBD1 (6 bases). CDR3 length equals 14 residues. CDR1 and CDR2 from the germline V gene are SGHVS and FQNEAQ. The V end was cut by 5 bases, the J end by 8 bases, with 18 bases between.

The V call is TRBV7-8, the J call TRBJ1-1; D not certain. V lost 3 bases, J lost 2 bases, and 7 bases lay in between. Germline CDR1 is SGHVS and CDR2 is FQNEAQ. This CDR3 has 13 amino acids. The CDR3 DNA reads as TGTGCCAGCAGCTTGACACTCAACACTGAAGCTTTCTTT. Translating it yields CASSLTLNTEAFF.

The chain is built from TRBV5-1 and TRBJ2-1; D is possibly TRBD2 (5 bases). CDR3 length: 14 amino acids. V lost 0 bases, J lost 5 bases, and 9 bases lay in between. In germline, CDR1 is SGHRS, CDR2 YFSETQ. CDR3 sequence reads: CASSLEGLNNEQFF. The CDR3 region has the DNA TGCGCCAGCAGCTTGGAAGGACTCAACAATGAGCAGTTCTTC.

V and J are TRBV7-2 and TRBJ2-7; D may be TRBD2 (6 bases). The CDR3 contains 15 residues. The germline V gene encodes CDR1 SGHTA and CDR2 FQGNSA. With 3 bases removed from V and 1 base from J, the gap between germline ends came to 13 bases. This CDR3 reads CASSLGYRGSYEQYF. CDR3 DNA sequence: TGTGCCAGCAGCTTGGGATACCGGGGGTCCTACGAGCAGTACTTC.

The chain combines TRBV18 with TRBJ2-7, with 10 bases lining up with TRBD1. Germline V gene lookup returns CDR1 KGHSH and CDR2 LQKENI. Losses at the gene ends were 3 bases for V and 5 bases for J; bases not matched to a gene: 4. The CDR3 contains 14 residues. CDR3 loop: CASSPGQGVDEQYF. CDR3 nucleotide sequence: TGTGCCAGCTCACCCGGACAGGGGGTTGACGAGCAGTACTTC. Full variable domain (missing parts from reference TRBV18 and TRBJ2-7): NAGVMQNPRHLVRRRGQEARLRCSPMKGHSHVYWYRQLPEEGLKFMVYLQKENIIDESGMPKERFSAEFPKEGPSILRIQQVVRGDSAAYFCASSPGQGVDEQYFGPGTRLTVT.

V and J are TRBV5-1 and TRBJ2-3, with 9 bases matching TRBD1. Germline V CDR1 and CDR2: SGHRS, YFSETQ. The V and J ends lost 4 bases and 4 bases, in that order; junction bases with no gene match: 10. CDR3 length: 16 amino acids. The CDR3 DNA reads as TGCGCCAGCAGCACCCACAGGGGGCGGAGCGCAGATACGCAGTATTTT. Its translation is CASSTHRGRSADTQYF.

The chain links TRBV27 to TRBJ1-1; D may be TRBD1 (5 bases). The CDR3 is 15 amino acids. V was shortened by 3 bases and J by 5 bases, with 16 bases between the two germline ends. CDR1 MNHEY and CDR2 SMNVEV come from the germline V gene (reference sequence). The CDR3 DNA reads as TGTGCCAGCAGTTTGTTAGGGGCGGCGGAGACTGAAGCTTTCTTT. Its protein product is CASSLLGAAETEAFF.

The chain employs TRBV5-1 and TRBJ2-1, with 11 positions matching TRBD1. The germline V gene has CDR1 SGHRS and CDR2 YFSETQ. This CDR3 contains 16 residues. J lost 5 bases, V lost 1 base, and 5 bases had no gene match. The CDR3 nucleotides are TGCGCCAGCAGCTTGCTCTCGGGACAGGGGGACAATGAGCAGTTCTTC. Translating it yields CASSLLSGQGDNEQFF.

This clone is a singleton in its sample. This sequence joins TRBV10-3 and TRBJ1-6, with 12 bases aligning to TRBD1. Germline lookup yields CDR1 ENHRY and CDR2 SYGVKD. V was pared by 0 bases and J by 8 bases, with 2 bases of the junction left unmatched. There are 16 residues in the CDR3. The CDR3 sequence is CAISESGTGGDSPLHF. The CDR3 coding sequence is TGTGCCATCAGTGAGTCTGGGACAGGGGGCGATTCACCCCTCCACTTT.

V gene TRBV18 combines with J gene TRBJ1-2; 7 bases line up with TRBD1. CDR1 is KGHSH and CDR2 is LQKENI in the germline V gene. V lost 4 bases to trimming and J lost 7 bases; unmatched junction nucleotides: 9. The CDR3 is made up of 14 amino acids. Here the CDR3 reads CASSRETGIPGYTF. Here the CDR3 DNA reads TGTGCCAGCTCACGCGAGACAGGGATCCCTGGCTACACCTTC. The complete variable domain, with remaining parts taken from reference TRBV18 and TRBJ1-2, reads NAGVMQNPRHLVRRRGQEARLRCSPMKGHSHVYWYRQLPEEGLKFMVYLQKENIIDESGMPKERFSAEFPKEGPSILRIQQVVRGDSAAYFCASSRETGIPGYTFGSGTRLTVV.

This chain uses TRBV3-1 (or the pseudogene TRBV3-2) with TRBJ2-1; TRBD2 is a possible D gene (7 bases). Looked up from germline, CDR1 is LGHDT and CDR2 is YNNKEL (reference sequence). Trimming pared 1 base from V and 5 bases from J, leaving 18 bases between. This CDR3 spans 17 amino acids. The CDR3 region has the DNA TGTGCCAGCAGCCAAGGGACAGTACGGGGGGCCCACAATGAGCAGTTCTTC. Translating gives CASSQGTVRGAHNEQFF.

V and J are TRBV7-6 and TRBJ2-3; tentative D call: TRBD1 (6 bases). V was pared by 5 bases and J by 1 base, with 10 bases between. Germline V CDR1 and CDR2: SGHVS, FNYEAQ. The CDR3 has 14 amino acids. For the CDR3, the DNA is TGTGCCAGCAGCCCCCGACAGGGCACAGATACGCAGTATTTT. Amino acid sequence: CASSPRQGTDTQYF.

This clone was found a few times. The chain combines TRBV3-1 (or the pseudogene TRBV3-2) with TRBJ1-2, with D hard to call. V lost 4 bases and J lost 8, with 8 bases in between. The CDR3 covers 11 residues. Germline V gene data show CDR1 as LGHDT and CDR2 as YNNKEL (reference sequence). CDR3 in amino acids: CASSLGGGYTF. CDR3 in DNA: TGTGCCAGCAGCCTCGGCGGGGGCTACACCTTC.

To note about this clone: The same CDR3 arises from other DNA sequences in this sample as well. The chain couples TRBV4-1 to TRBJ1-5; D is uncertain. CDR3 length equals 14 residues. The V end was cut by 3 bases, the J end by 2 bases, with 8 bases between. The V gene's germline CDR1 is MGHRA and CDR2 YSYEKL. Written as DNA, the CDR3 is TGCGCCAGCAGCCAGGGTCGGGGCAATCAGCCCCAGCATTTT. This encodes CASSQGRGNQPQHF.

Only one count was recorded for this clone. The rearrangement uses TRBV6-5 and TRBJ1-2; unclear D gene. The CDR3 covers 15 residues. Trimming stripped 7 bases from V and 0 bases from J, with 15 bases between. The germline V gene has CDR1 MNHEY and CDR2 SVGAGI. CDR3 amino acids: CASTTGLIANYGYTF. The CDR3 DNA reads TGTGCCAGCACCACCGGACTGATAGCTAACTATGGCTACACCTTC.